This T cell receptor (beta chain) was identified during a study of T cells after yellow fever vaccination. General observations from the study: A secondary response was less intense yet reached its peak sooner, at day 5 versus 15. CD4 and CD8 compartments shared a small share of clonotypes.

About this clonotype itself: Its specificity is unknown.

Via MiXCR, TCRdb re-called the 5' RACE reads, giving one row per CDR3 protein. In the table there are about 240,000 distinct CDR3 sequences, about 7% of which are singletons. This CDR3 spans 12 amino acids. Trimming removed 4 bases from V and 6 bases from J, with 7 bases in between. Germline V gives CDR1 SNHLY, CDR2 FYNNEI. The chain employs TRBV2 and TRBJ1-5; D not resolved. Here the sequenced sample was CD4+ T cells sorted from PBMCs, taken 15 days after the yellow fever booster vaccination. This sequence was found in a man between 25 and 39 years old who received the YFV17D yellow fever vaccine. The CDR3 loop reads CASSAVGQPQHF. The CDR3 DNA reads TGTGCCAGCAGTGCTGTGGGTCAGCCCCAGCATTTT.